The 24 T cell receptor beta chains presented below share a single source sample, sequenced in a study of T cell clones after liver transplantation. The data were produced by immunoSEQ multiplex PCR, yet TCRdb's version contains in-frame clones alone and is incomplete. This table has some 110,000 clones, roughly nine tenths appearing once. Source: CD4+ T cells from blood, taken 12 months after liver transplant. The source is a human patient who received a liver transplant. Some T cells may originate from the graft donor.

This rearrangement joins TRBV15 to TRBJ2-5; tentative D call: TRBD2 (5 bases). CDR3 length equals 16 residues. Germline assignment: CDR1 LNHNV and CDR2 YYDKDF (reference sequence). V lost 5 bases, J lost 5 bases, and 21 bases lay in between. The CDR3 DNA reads TGTGCCACCAGCGCCGAGCCCGTCGCCGGCGGGGAGACCCAGTACTTC. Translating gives CATSAEPVAGGETQYF.

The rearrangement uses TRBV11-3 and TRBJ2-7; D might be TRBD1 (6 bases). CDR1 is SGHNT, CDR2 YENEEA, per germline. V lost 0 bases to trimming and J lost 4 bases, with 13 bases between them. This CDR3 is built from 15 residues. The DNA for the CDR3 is TGTGCCAGCAGCTTAGATTGGGGGCGGACTTACGAGCAGTACTTC. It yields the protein CASSLDWGRTYEQYF. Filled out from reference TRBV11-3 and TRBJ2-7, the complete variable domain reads EAGVVQSPRYKIIEKKQPVAFWCNPISGHNTLYWYLQNLGQGPELLIRYENEEAVDDSQLPKDRFSAERLKGVDSTLKIQPAELGDSAVYLCASSLDWGRTYEQYFGPGTRLTVT.

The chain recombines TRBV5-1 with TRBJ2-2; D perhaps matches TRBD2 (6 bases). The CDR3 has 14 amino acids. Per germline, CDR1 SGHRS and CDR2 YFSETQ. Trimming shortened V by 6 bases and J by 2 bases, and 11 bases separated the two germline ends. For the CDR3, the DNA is TGCGCCAGCAAAGGCGGGATAAACACCGGGGAGCTGTTTTTT. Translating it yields CASKGGINTGELFF.

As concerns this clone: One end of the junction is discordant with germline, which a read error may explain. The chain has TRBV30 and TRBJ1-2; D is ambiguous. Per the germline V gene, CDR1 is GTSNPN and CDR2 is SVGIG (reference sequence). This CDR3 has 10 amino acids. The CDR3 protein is CASRPVPYLF. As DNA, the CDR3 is TGTGCCTCAAGACCCGTACCGTATCTCTTC.

DNA of the CDR3: TGCGCCAGCAGCCAGATGACAGGGGGGTACAATGAGCAGTTCTTC. Translated, it gives CASSQMTGGYNEQFF. The chain combines TRBV5-1 with TRBJ2-1; TRBD1 agrees at 9 bases. Germline V gene lookup returns CDR1 SGHRS and CDR2 YFSETQ. J was trimmed by 4 bases and V by 4 bases; bases with no gene match: 6. The CDR3 length is 15 residues.

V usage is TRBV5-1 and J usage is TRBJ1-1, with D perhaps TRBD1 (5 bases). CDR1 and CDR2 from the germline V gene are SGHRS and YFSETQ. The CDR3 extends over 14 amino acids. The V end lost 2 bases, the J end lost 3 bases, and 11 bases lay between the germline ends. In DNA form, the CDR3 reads TGCGCCAGCAGCTTAGGGGAGACCTACACTGAAGCTTTCTTT. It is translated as CASSLGETYTEAFF.

In nucleotides, the CDR3 is TGTGCCAGCAGTTCCCGGACTAGCGGGAGAGAGACCCAGTACTTC. Translating it yields CASSSRTSGRETQYF. The J gene is TRBJ2-5, the V gene TRBV13; 13 bases are a match to TRBD2. This CDR3 comprises 15 residues. The germline V gene has CDR1 PRHDT and CDR2 FYEKMQ (reference sequence). The V segment lost 6 bases and the J segment 4 bases; nucleotides outside the gene matches: 5. The full variable domain, completed using reference TRBV13 and TRBJ2-5, is AAGVIQSPRHLIKEKRETATLKCYPIPRHDTVYWYQQGPGQDPQFLISFYEKMQSDKGSIPDRFSAQQFSDYHSELNMSSLELGDSALYFCASSSRTSGRETQYFGPGTRLLVL.

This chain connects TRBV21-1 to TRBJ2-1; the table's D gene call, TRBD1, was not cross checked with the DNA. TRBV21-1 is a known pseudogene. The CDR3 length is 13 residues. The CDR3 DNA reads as TGTGCCCCCAACAGGGAAACCTACAATGAGCAGTTCTTC. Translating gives CAPNRETYNEQFF.

CDR3 in DNA: TGTGCCAGCAGCCCGGACAGGGCTCTCTCTGGAAACACCATATATTTT. It encodes CASSPDRALSGNTIYF. This chain links TRBV7-2 with TRBJ1-3, with TRBD1 matching over 8 bases. Germline-derived CDR1 and CDR2 are SGHTA and FQGNSA. V shed 5 bases, J shed 0 bases, and the junction held 6 bases outside the gene matches. The CDR3 totals 16 residues.

CDR3 region: CASSLSPGIYEQYF. The CDR3 bases are TGCGCCAGCAGCTTAAGTCCAGGGATCTACGAGCAGTACTTC. This chain uses TRBV5-1 with TRBJ2-7, with a weak D call TRBD1 (5 bases). From germline, CDR1 is SGHRS and CDR2 YFSETQ. Deletions cut 2 bases from V and 3 bases from J, with 12 bases between. CDR3 length: 14 residues. The full variable domain, rest sourced from reference TRBV5-1 and TRBJ2-7, is KAGVTQTPRYLIKTRGQQVTLSCSPISGHRSVSWYQQTPGQGLQFLFEYFSETQRNKGNFPGRFSGRQFSNSRSEMNVSTLELGDSALYLCASSLSPGIYEQYFGPGTRLTVT.

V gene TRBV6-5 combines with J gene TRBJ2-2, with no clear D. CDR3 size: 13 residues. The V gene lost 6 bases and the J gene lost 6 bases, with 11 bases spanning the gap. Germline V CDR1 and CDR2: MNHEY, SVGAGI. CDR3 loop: CASRQTASGELFF. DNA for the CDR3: TGTGCCAGCAGACAAACAGCTTCCGGGGAGCTGTTTTTT.

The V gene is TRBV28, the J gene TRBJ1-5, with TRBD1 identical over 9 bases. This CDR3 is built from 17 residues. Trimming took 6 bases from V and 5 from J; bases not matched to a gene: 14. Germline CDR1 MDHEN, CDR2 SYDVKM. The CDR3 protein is CASRTRRGTGNDQPQHF. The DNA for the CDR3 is TGTGCCAGCAGGACGCGGAGGGGGACAGGGAACGATCAGCCCCAGCATTTT.

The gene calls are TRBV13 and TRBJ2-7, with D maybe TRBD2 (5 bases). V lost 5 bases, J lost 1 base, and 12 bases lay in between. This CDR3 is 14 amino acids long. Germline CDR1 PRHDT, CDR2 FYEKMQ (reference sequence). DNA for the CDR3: TGTGCCAGCAGCCCCCCGGGGATTTCCTACGAGCAGTACTTC. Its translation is CASSPPGISYEQYF.

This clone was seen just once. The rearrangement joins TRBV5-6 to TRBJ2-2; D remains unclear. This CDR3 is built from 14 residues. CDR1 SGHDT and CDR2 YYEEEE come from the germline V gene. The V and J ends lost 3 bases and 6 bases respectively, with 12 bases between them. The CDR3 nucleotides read TGTGCCAGCAGCTCGGATCTGGGGTCCGGGGAGCTGTTTTTT. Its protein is CASSSDLGSGELFF.

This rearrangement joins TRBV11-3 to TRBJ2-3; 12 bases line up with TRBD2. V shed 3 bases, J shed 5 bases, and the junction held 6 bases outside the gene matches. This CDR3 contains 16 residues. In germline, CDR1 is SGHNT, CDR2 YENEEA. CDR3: CASSLGLAGGGDTQYF. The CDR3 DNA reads TGTGCCAGCAGCTTGGGACTAGCGGGCGGGGGAGATACGCAGTATTTT. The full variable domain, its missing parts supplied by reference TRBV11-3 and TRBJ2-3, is EAGVVQSPRYKIIEKKQPVAFWCNPISGHNTLYWYLQNLGQGPELLIRYENEEAVDDSQLPKDRFSAERLKGVDSTLKIQPAELGDSAVYLCASSLGLAGGGDTQYFGPGTRLTVL.

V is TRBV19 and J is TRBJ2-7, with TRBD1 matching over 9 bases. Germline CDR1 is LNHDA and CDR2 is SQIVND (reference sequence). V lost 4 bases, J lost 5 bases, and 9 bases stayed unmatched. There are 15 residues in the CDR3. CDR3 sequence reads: CASSTSGTGRDEQYF. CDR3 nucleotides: TGTGCCAGTAGTACCTCCGGGACAGGGAGAGACGAGCAGTACTTC.

The CDR3 DNA is TGTGCCAGCAGCTTAAGCGGGCTACCCCACGAGCAGTACTTC. Translation gives CASSLSGLPHEQYF. This chain connects TRBV9 to TRBJ2-7; a weak D match, TRBD2 (6 bases). Per the germline V gene, CDR1 is SGDLS and CDR2 is YYNGEE. Between the trimmed V and J ends, which lost 4 bases and 5 bases, there was a span of 16 bases. This CDR3 is built from 14 residues.

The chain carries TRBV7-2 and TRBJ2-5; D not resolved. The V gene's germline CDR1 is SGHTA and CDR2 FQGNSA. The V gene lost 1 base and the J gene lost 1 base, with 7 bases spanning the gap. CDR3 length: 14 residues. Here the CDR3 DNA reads TGTGCCAGCAGCTTAGGATGGACCCAAGAGACCCAGTACTTC. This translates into CASSLGWTQETQYF.

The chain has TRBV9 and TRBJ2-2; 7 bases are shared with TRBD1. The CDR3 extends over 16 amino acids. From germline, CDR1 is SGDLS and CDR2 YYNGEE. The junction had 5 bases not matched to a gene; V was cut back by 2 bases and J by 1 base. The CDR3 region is CASSVTTGQNTGELFF. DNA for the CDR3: TGTGCCAGCAGCGTGACGACAGGGCAGAACACCGGGGAGCTGTTTTTT.

The CDR3 DNA is TGTGCCAGTAGTATAATGGGGGGCTCCTACAATGAGCAGTTCTTC. Its protein product is CASSIMGGSYNEQFF. V and J are TRBV19 and TRBJ2-1, with a weak D call TRBD2 (6 bases). The CDR3 is 15 residues long. Trimming took off 2 bases at V and 0 bases at J, with 8 bases between the two ends. Germline V gives CDR1 LNHDA, CDR2 SQIVND (reference sequence).

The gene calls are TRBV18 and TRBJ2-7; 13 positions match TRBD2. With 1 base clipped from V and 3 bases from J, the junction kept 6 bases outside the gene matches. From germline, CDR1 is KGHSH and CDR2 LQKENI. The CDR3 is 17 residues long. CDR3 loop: CASSPQRTSGSIYEQYF. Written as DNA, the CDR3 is TGTGCCAGCTCACCACAAAGGACTAGCGGGAGCATCTACGAGCAGTACTTC. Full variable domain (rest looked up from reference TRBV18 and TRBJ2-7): NAGVMQNPRHLVRRRGQEARLRCSPMKGHSHVYWYRQLPEEGLKFMVYLQKENIIDESGMPKERFSAEFPKEGPSILRIQQVVRGDSAAYFCASSPQRTSGSIYEQYFGPGTRLTVT.

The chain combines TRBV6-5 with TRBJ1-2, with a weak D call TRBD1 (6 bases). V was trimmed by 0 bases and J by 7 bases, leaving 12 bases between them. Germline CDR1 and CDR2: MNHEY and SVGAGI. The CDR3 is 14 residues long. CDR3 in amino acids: CASSYSNRAGGYTF. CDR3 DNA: TGTGCCAGCAGTTACTCGAACAGGGCTGGTGGCTACACCTTC.

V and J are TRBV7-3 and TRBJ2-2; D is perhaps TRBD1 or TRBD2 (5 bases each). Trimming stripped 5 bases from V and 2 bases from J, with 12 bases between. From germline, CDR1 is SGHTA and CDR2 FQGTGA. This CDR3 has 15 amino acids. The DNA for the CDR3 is TGTGCCAGCAGCCCTGGGACCCATAACACCGGGGAGCTGTTTTTT. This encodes CASSPGTHNTGELFF. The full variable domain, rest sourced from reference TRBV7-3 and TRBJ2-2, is GAGVSQTPSNKVTEKGKYVELRCDPISGHTALYWYRQSLGQGPEFLIYFQGTGAADDSGLPNDRFFAVRPEGSVSTLKIQRTERGDSAVYLCASSPGTHNTGELFFGEGSRLTVL.

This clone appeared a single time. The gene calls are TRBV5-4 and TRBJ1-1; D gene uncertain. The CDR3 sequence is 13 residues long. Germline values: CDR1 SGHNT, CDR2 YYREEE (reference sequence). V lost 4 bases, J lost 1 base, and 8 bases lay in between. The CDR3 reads CASSLDPNTEAFF. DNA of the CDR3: TGTGCCAGCAGCCTCGACCCGAACACTGAAGCTTTCTTT.